These 20 T cell receptor beta chains originate from one sample sequenced in a study of T-cell memory formation after mild COVID-19. A single record per CDR3 protein comes from TCRdb applying MiXCR to the 5' RACE reads. This table has hundreds of thousands of distinct CDR3 sequences, more than 20% appearing once. Source material: PBMCs or a T cell subset sorted from them (not recorded which). The source of these receptors is an adult woman who had mild COVID-19 (a few samples of this study predate the infection). Cell type and time point are not known.

A few counts support this clonotype. The chain employs TRBV28 and TRBJ2-3, with 7 bases that match TRBD2. The germline gives CDR1 MDHEN, CDR2 SYDVKM. V shed 6 bases, J shed 2 bases, and the junction held 14 bases outside the gene matches. The CDR3 is 17 amino acids. CDR3 DNA sequence: TGTGCCAGCAGCCCTCCTGCGGGCGGGGGATCCACAGATACGCAGTATTTT. Translating gives CASSPPAGGGSTDTQYF.

The J gene is TRBJ2-1, the V gene TRBV7-4, with 9 positions matching TRBD2. Trimming cost V 3 bases and J 7 bases; bases outside gene matches: 10. The CDR3 contains 16 residues. CDR1 is SGHVT, CDR2 SQSDAQ, per germline. The CDR3 region is CASSFRRGGRGNEQFF. The CDR3 nucleotides are TGTGCCAGCAGCTTCCGACGAGGCGGGAGGGGAAATGAGCAGTTCTTC.

The chain links TRBV20-1 to TRBJ2-7, with D perhaps matching TRBD2 (6 bases). Trimming took off 0 bases at V and 4 bases at J, with 19 bases between the two ends. The CDR3 has 16 residues. CDR1 is DFQATT and CDR2 is SNEGSKA in the germline V gene (reference sequence). CDR3 sequence: CSARDVRAGRLYEQYF. The CDR3 nucleotides read TGCAGTGCTAGAGATGTAAGGGCAGGGAGGCTTTACGAGCAGTACTTC.

The chain couples TRBV7-2 to TRBJ2-3; tentatively, D is TRBD2 (5 bases). This CDR3 contains 15 residues. Germline V gene lookup returns CDR1 SGHTA and CDR2 FQGNSA. Trimming shortened V by 1 base and J by 2 bases, and 10 bases separated the two germline ends. CDR3 coding DNA: TGTGCCAGCAGCTTAGGAGGACTCTACACAGATACGCAGTATTTT. Protein product: CASSLGGLYTDTQYF.

Here the CDR3 reads CASSQELAASYEQYF. The CDR3 bases are TGCGCCAGCAGCCAAGAACTAGCGGCATCCTACGAGCAGTACTTC. The genes are TRBV4-1 and TRBJ2-7; 8 bases align to TRBD2. This CDR3 contains 15 residues. V shed 0 bases and J 1 base; nucleotides not matched to a gene: 2. Germline values: CDR1 MGHRA, CDR2 YSYEKL.

The chain uses TRBV6-5 and TRBJ2-2, with D unclear. Deletions cut 8 bases from V and 0 bases from J, with 10 bases between. This CDR3 region has 14 residues. Germline CDR1 reads MNHEY; CDR2 reads SVGAGI. The CDR3 DNA sequence: TGTGCCAGCGGGAACAGACCGAACACCGGGGAGCTGTTTTTT. It is translated as CASGNRPNTGELFF.

This clonotype was detected only a few times. The genes are TRBV9 and TRBJ2-7; no clear D. Germline CDR1 SGDLS, CDR2 YYNGEE. This CDR3 spans 15 amino acids. The V and J ends lost 0 bases and 0 bases respectively, with 10 bases between them. CDR3 residues: CASSVASDFSYEQYF. Here the CDR3 DNA reads TGTGCCAGCAGCGTAGCCTCCGATTTCTCCTACGAGCAGTACTTC.

This clonotype was detected once. This rearrangement joins TRBV20-1 to TRBJ1-2; D gene uncertain. Trimming cost V 1 base and J 3 bases, with 6 bases left between them. Germline V gene data show CDR1 as DFQATT and CDR2 as SNEGSKA (reference sequence). The CDR3 spans 12 residues. CDR3 loop: CSARGPDYGYTF. As DNA, the CDR3 is TGCAGTGCTAGAGGGCCCGACTATGGCTACACCTTC.

The chain is built from TRBV21-1 and TRBJ2-5; TRBD1, the table's D call, lacks a check against the DNA. TRBV21-1 is described as a pseudogene. This CDR3 has 14 residues. CDR3 protein: CASSNQTGTQTQYF. The CDR3 DNA is TGTGCCAGCAGCAACCAAACAGGGACCCAGACCCAGTACTTC.

The chain employs TRBV3-1 and TRBJ2-5; perhaps TRBD2 as D (5 bases). CDR3 length: 13 residues. Trimming took off 5 bases at V and 5 bases at J, with 12 bases between the two ends. Germline V gene sequence: CDR1 LGHDT, CDR2 YNNKEL (reference sequence). The CDR3 spells CASSSQTGETQYF. The CDR3 nucleotides read TGTGCCAGCAGCTCGCAGACGGGGGAGACCCAGTACTTC.

This clonotype was recorded a few times. The gene calls are TRBV7-9 and TRBJ1-2; 9 nucleotides match TRBD1. Per germline, CDR1 SEHNR and CDR2 FQNEAQ (reference sequence). The CDR3 is made up of 13 amino acids. Trimming removed 5 bases from V and 8 bases from J; junction bases left unmatched: 6. The CDR3: CASSHPQGAGYTF. As DNA, the CDR3 is TGTGCCAGCAGCCATCCACAGGGGGCAGGCTACACCTTC.

In its sample, this clonotype was seen a few times. The chain couples TRBV21-1 to TRBJ2-3; TRBD1, the D gene given by the table, was not confirmed from the DNA. TRBV21-1 is listed as a pseudogene. The CDR3 is 15 residues long. In DNA, the CDR3 is TGTGCCAGCAGCAGACAGGGTGATCGCACAGATACGCAGTATTTT. Protein sequence: CASSRQGDRTDTQYF.

CDR3 sequence (DNA): TGTGCCAGCAGCCCCGTGATGCCTGGGGATAACTATGGCTACACCTTC. This encodes CASSPVMPGDNYGYTF. The chain carries TRBV7-9 and TRBJ1-2; D unclear. Looked up from germline, CDR1 is SEHNR and CDR2 is FQNEAQ (reference sequence). The ends were cut back, 5 bases at V and 1 base at J, with 17 bases in the middle. The CDR3 has 16 amino acids. Variable domain in full (rest from reference TRBV7-9 and TRBJ1-2): DTGVSQNPRHKITKRGQNVTFRCDPISEHNRLYWYRQTLGQGPEFLTYFQNEAQLEKSRLLSDRFSAERPKGSFSTLEIQRTEQGDSAMYLCASSPVMPGDNYGYTFGSGTRLTVV.

The chain has TRBV7-9 and TRBJ2-5, with 8 bases that match TRBD2. Germline CDR1 SEHNR, CDR2 FQNEAQ (reference sequence). The length of the CDR3 is 17 residues. J lost 2 bases, V lost 6 bases, and 14 bases had no gene match. Written as DNA, the CDR3 is TGTGCCAGCAGACTCGGTCGTACTAGCGGAGTTCAAGAGACCCAGTACTTC. Translating it yields CASRLGRTSGVQETQYF. Based on the CDR3 plus reference TRBV7-9 and TRBJ2-5, the full variable domain is DTGVSQNPRHKITKRGQNVTFRCDPISEHNRLYWYRQTLGQGPEFLTYFQNEAQLEKSRLLSDRFSAERPKGSFSTLEIQRTEQGDSAMYLCASRLGRTSGVQETQYFGPGTRLLVL.

This clonotype turned up a few times. The chain combines TRBV7-9 with TRBJ2-3, with D tentatively TRBD2 (5 bases). Germline V gives CDR1 SEHNR, CDR2 FQNEAQ (reference sequence). Trimming left V 5 bases short and J 1 base short, with 13 bases between. This CDR3 has 15 amino acids. CDR3 nucleotide sequence: TGTGCCAGCAGCACCATTCGGGGAGGCACAGATACGCAGTATTTT. This gives the protein CASSTIRGGTDTQYF.

The chain has TRBV5-1 and TRBJ2-7; D is uncertain. The CDR3 is made up of 14 amino acids. CDR1 SGHRS and CDR2 YFSETQ come from the germline V gene. V lost 6 bases, J lost 0 bases, and 13 bases lay in between. DNA of the CDR3: TGCGCCAGCAAGGCTAATCAAAACTCCTACGAGCAGTACTTC. Amino acid sequence: CASKANQNSYEQYF.

The chain links TRBV20-1 to TRBJ1-4; no definite D call. Germline CDR1 and CDR2: DFQATT and SNEGSKA (reference sequence). The V gene lost 7 bases and the J gene lost 2 bases, with 17 bases spanning the gap. CDR3 length: 15 amino acids. The CDR3 loop reads CSVFGKGGTNEKLFF. The CDR3 DNA is TGCAGTGTGTTTGGGAAGGGCGGTACTAATGAAAAACTGTTTTTT.

The genes are TRBV5-4 and TRBJ1-2; TRBD1 matches 7 bases. V lost 4 bases, J lost 4 bases, and 10 bases stayed unmatched. This CDR3 has 15 residues. CDR1 is SGHNT and CDR2 is YYREEE in the germline V gene (reference sequence). Here the CDR3 reads CASSPRGQQFYGYTF. The DNA for the CDR3 is TGTGCCAGCAGCCCCAGGGGACAGCAATTCTATGGCTACACCTTC. Variable domain in full (rest from reference TRBV5-4 and TRBJ1-2): ETGVTQSPTHLIKTRGQQVTLRCSSQSGHNTVSWYQQALGQGPQFIFQYYREEENGRGNFPPRFSGLQFPNYSSELNVNALELDDSALYLCASSPRGQQFYGYTFGSGTRLTVV.

This clonotype has only a few counts. The V and J genes are TRBV7-2 and TRBJ2-5; D is possibly TRBD1 (6 bases). The length of the CDR3 is 14 residues. The V and J ends lost 5 bases and 4 bases respectively, with 14 bases between them. The germline gives CDR1 SGHTA, CDR2 FQGNSA. CDR3 region: CASSPWGQGETQYF. In DNA, the CDR3 is TGTGCCAGCAGCCCATGGGGGCAGGGAGAGACCCAGTACTTC.

The gene calls are TRBV7-8 and TRBJ2-1, with 7 nucleotides matching TRBD2. The CDR3 totals 16 residues. The germline V gene encodes CDR1 SGHVS and CDR2 FQNEAQ. Trimming at V came to 5 bases and at J to 0 bases, leaving 7 bases not matched to a gene. The CDR3, as DNA: TGTGCCAGCAGCCCGACCCGGACTAGCTCCTACAATGAGCAGTTCTTC. Amino acids: CASSPTRTSSYNEQFF. Full variable domain (outside the CDR3, taken from reference TRBV7-8 and TRBJ2-1): GAGVSQSPRYKVAKRGQDVALRCDPISGHVSLFWYQQALGQGPEFLTYFQNEAQLDKSGLPSDRFFAERPEGSVSTLKIQRTQQEDSAVYLCASSPTRTSSYNEQFFGPGTRLTVL.